This TCR beta chain came from a study of T cells in Graves' hyperthyroidism and ophthalmopathy. This clonotype was detected ten times or more. This CDR3 comprises 14 residues. The germline CDR1 and CDR2 sequences are MNHEY and SVGEGT. Unmatched junction bases numbered 8, after V lost 6 bases and J lost 6 bases. RNA transcripts gave rise to amplified TCR beta CDR3 regions. First-round RT-PCR targeting the TCR CDR3 was performed with the HTBI primer set. TCRdb processed the multiplex PCR reads anew with MiXCR; each CDR3 protein has one entry. The table includes hundreds of thousands of distinct CDR3 sequences, less than 20% detected once.

This chain joins TRBV6-2 or TRBV6-3 and TRBJ2-3, with 8 bases lining up with TRBD2. The sequence derives from a woman younger than 35 with Graves' hyperthyroidism. Material: blood. CDR3 sequence: CASRNGLAADTQYF. The CDR3, as DNA: TGTGCCAGCAGAAACGGACTAGCAGCCGATACGCAGTATTTT.